The following is a TCR beta chain sequence with its context. The protocol was immunoSEQ multiplex PCR, while the TCRdb copy is restricted to in-frame clones and leaves out a portion. Of around 140,000 clones detected, about 80% appear once; the ten largest clones hold roughly 1.6%. The CDR3 runs 18 residues. V shed 5 bases and J 2 bases; nucleotides not matched to a gene: 10. Germline V gene data show CDR1 as LNHDA and CDR2 as SQIVND (reference sequence). This entry comes from a study of blood T cell repertoires in COVID-19. Across the whole study: From T cells, B-cell-depleted T cells, or PBMCs came the material, which was cDNA or gDNA.

The sequencing input was peripheral blood. The chain combines TRBV19 with TRBJ2-6; 9 bases line up with TRBD1. This receptor was identified in a human donor in a cohort sampled during active COVID-19. CDR3 sequence (DNA): TGTGCCAGTAGTTTGGGGGGGACAGGGTTGGCTGGGGCCAACGTCCTGACTTTC. As protein: CASSLGGTGLAGANVLTF.